The rows below give T cell receptor beta chains drawn from one sample of a study of T-cell memory formation after mild COVID-19. TCRdb analysed the 5' RACE reads with MiXCR anew, one entry per CDR3 protein. This sample carries around 320,000 distinct CDR3 sequences, less than 20% of them seen once, and the ten largest clones take under 25%. Specimen: PBMCs or a T cell subset sorted from them (not recorded which). The receptor set was obtained from a man younger than 35 who had mild COVID-19 (a few samples of this study predate the infection). Cell type and time point are not known. Both conserved end residues are part of each CDR3. The order of the fields is J gene, D gene, clone size, V gene, CDR3 protein, CDR3 DNA. The D gene is left open where the match is weak. The size field is filled for only some rows; it gives once, few, many or a size class.

J gene: TRBJ1-1; D gene: .; clone size: few; V gene: TRBV4-3; CDR3 protein: CASSQDWRGIEAFF; CDR3 DNA: TGCGCCAGCAGCCAAGATTGGCGGGGTATTGAAGCTTTCTTT
J gene: TRBJ1-3; D gene: .; clone size: few; V gene: TRBV20-1; CDR3 protein: CSARRLSSGNTIYF; CDR3 DNA: TGCAGTGCTAGACGGTTGAGCTCTGGAAACACCATATATTTT
J gene: TRBJ1-2; D gene: .; clone size: .; V gene: TRBV27; CDR3 protein: CASSLARAGGGYTF; CDR3 DNA: TGTGCCAGCAGTTTGGCCAGGGCCGGAGGTGGCTACACCTTC
J gene: TRBJ2-7; D gene: TRBD2; clone size: few; V gene: TRBV6-5; CDR3 protein: CASSTVRLAGNIYEQYF; CDR3 DNA: TGTGCCAGCAGTACCGTTAGACTAGCGGGGAACATCTACGAGCAGTACTTC
J gene: TRBJ2-3; D gene: TRBD2; clone size: few; V gene: TRBV12-3/TRBV12-4; CDR3 protein: CAAIAGGLELTDTQYF; CDR3 DNA: TGTGCCGCCATTGCGGGGGGACTTGAGCTTACAGATACGCAGTATTTT
J gene: TRBJ1-2; D gene: .; clone size: .; V gene: TRBV5-1; CDR3 protein: CASSLAPGGLYGYTF; CDR3 DNA: TGCGCCAGCAGCTTGGCGCCCGGCGGCCTCTATGGCTACACCTTC
J gene: TRBJ1-1; D gene: .; clone size: .; V gene: TRBV10-3; CDR3 protein: CAISEPGRMNTEAFF; CDR3 DNA: TGTGCCATCAGTGAACCGGGCCGCATGAACACTGAAGCTTTCTTT
J gene: TRBJ1-1; D gene: .; clone size: few; V gene: TRBV5-1; CDR3 protein: CASSAKGDTEAFF; CDR3 DNA: TGCGCCAGCAGCGCTAAGGGGGACACTGAAGCTTTCTTT
J gene: TRBJ2-7; D gene: .; clone size: .; V gene: TRBV7-9; CDR3 protein: CASSASHYEQYF; CDR3 DNA: TGTGCCAGCAGCGCATCACACTACGAGCAGTACTTC
J gene: TRBJ2-1; D gene: TRBD2; clone size: once; V gene: TRBV4-2; CDR3 protein: CASSHGLAGGAYNEQFF; CDR3 DNA: TGTGCCAGCAGCCATGGACTAGCGGGGGGGGCTTACAATGAGCAGTTCTTC
J gene: TRBJ2-1; D gene: TRBD1; clone size: .; V gene: TRBV5-6; CDR3 protein: CASSSSRVTGLYLEFF; CDR3 DNA: TGTGCCAGCAGCTCGTCAAGGGTGACAGGGCTTTATTTGGAGTTCTTC
J gene: TRBJ2-7; D gene: TRBD1; clone size: few; V gene: TRBV7-2; CDR3 protein: CASSSEKSGTGTREQYF; CDR3 DNA: TGTGCCAGCAGCTCAGAGAAGTCCGGGACAGGGACGAGGGAGCAGTACTTC
J gene: TRBJ1-3; D gene: TRBD1; clone size: .; V gene: TRBV5-1; CDR3 protein: CASSFRGQGGSGNTIYF; CDR3 DNA: TGCGCCAGCAGCTTCCGCGGACAGGGCGGCTCTGGAAACACCATATATTTT
J gene: TRBJ2-7; D gene: .; clone size: .; V gene: TRBV20-1; CDR3 protein: CSARPHGASYAEQYF; CDR3 DNA: TGCAGTGCTCGACCCCACGGGGCCAGTTACGCCGAGCAGTACTTC
J gene: TRBJ1-1; D gene: .; clone size: few; V gene: TRBV7-2; CDR3 protein: CASSLGPIQNTEAFF; CDR3 DNA: TGTGCCAGCAGCTTAGGTCCGATACAGAACACTGAAGCTTTCTTT
J gene: TRBJ1-6; D gene: .; clone size: .; V gene: TRBV7-6; CDR3 protein: CASSLAESPLHF; CDR3 DNA: TGTGCCAGCAGCTTAGCTGAGTCACCCCTCCACTTT
J gene: TRBJ1-5; D gene: .; clone size: .; V gene: TRBV12-3/TRBV12-4; CDR3 protein: CASSPLTQPQHF; CDR3 DNA: TGTGCCAGCAGTCCCCTAACCCAGCCCCAGCATTTT
J gene: TRBJ1-6; D gene: .; clone size: few; V gene: TRBV7-9; CDR3 protein: CASRRDGAYNSPLHF; CDR3 DNA: TGTGCCAGCAGGCGGGACGGTGCCTATAATTCACCCCTCCACTTT
J gene: TRBJ1-5; D gene: .; clone size: few; V gene: TRBV7-6; CDR3 protein: CASSLASGTNQPQHF; CDR3 DNA: TGTGCCAGCAGCTTAGCGAGCGGGACCAATCAGCCCCAGCATTTT
J gene: TRBJ1-4; D gene: .; clone size: .; V gene: TRBV5-5; CDR3 protein: CASSPGTPKLGEKLFF; CDR3 DNA: TGTGCCAGCAGCCCGGGGACGCCCAAACTCGGGGAAAAACTGTTTTTT
J gene: TRBJ2-3; D gene: TRBD2; clone size: many; V gene: TRBV5-1; CDR3 protein: CASSLALSGGREDTQYF; CDR3 DNA: TGCGCCAGCAGCTTGGCCCTCTCGGGGGGGCGGGAGGATACGCAGTATTTT
J gene: TRBJ2-1; D gene: .; clone size: .; V gene: TRBV6-5; CDR3 protein: CASSYSKSPYNEQFF; CDR3 DNA: TGTGCCAGCAGTTACTCGAAGAGTCCCTACAATGAGCAGTTCTTC
J gene: TRBJ1-2; D gene: TRBD1; clone size: few; V gene: TRBV9; CDR3 protein: CASSATPGQDYGYTF; CDR3 DNA: TGTGCCAGCAGCGCGACACCGGGACAGGACTATGGCTACACCTTC
J gene: TRBJ1-2; D gene: TRBD1; clone size: .; V gene: TRBV5-5; CDR3 protein: CASSTAPHLTGNYGYTF; CDR3 DNA: TGTGCCAGCAGCACAGCTCCCCACCTGACAGGGAACTATGGCTACACCTTC
J gene: TRBJ2-5; D gene: TRBD1; clone size: .; V gene: TRBV4-3; CDR3 protein: CDSSQEGQGYLKTQYF; CDR3 DNA: TGCGACAGCAGCCAAGAAGGACAGGGATATTTGAAGACCCAGTACTTC
J gene: TRBJ2-1; D gene: .; clone size: .; V gene: TRBV2; CDR3 protein: CASSEAPRAYEQFF; CDR3 DNA: TGTGCCAGCAGTGAAGCGCCCAGGGCCTACGAGCAGTTCTTC
J gene: TRBJ1-6; D gene: .; clone size: .; V gene: TRBV10-1; CDR3 protein: CASSDQNSPLHF; CDR3 DNA: TGCGCCAGCAGTGACCAGAATTCACCCCTCCACTTT
J gene: TRBJ2-2; D gene: TRBD1; clone size: few; V gene: TRBV20-1; CDR3 protein: CSAIRQGHTGELFF; CDR3 DNA: TGCAGTGCCATCAGACAGGGGCACACCGGGGAGCTGTTTTTT
J gene: TRBJ2-1; D gene: .; clone size: once; V gene: TRBV19; CDR3 protein: CASSILGEDNEQFF; CDR3 DNA: TGTGCCAGTAGTATCCTGGGGGAGGACAATGAGCAGTTCTTC
J gene: TRBJ1-3; D gene: .; clone size: few; V gene: TRBV7-9; CDR3 protein: CASSLGRLSVSSGNTIYF; CDR3 DNA: TGTGCCAGCAGCTTAGGAAGGTTATCCGTAAGCTCTGGAAACACCATATATTTT
J gene: TRBJ2-5; D gene: .; clone size: once; V gene: TRBV11-2; CDR3 protein: CASSPGRGETQYF; CDR3 DNA: TGTGCCAGCAGCCCAGGAAGGGGCGAGACCCAGTACTTC
J gene: TRBJ2-3; D gene: .; clone size: few; V gene: TRBV20-1; CDR3 protein: CSASHHVGDTQYF; CDR3 DNA: TGCAGTGCTAGCCATCACGTGGGGGATACGCAGTATTTT
J gene: TRBJ2-3; D gene: TRBD2; clone size: .; V gene: TRBV6-2/TRBV6-3; CDR3 protein: CASSSPGRRGDTQYF; CDR3 DNA: TGTGCCAGCAGTTCTCCCGGGCGGCGGGGGGATACGCAGTATTTT
J gene: TRBJ2-1; D gene: .; clone size: many; V gene: TRBV19; CDR3 protein: CASSIQGNEQFF; CDR3 DNA: TGTGCCAGTAGTATACAGGGCAATGAGCAGTTCTTC
J gene: TRBJ2-1; D gene: .; clone size: few; V gene: TRBV15; CDR3 protein: CATRTRSYNEQFF; CDR3 DNA: TGTGCCACCAGGACGCGGTCCTACAATGAGCAGTTCTTC
J gene: TRBJ2-7; D gene: TRBD2; clone size: few; V gene: TRBV6-2/TRBV6-3; CDR3 protein: CASSLTGLAGEQYF; CDR3 DNA: TGTGCCAGCAGTTTAACAGGGCTAGCGGGCGAGCAGTACTTC
J gene: TRBJ1-1; D gene: TRBD1; clone size: many; V gene: TRBV5-1; CDR3 protein: CASSTGTGGTEAFF; CDR3 DNA: TGCGCCAGCAGCACGGGGACAGGGGGGACTGAAGCTTTCTTT
J gene: TRBJ2-3; D gene: .; clone size: .; V gene: TRBV2; CDR3 protein: CASTEGRVKTSTDTQYF; CDR3 DNA: TGTGCCAGCACCGAAGGGCGGGTTAAAACTAGCACAGATACGCAGTATTTT
J gene: TRBJ1-4; D gene: TRBD1; clone size: .; V gene: TRBV6-5; CDR3 protein: CASSSGQGEKLFF; CDR3 DNA: TGTGCCAGCAGTTCGGGACAGGGTGAAAAACTGTTTTTT
J gene: TRBJ1-1; D gene: TRBD1; clone size: .; V gene: TRBV7-2; CDR3 protein: CATRGYRGNTEAFF; CDR3 DNA: TGTGCCACCCGAGGGTACAGGGGGAACACTGAAGCTTTCTTT
J gene: TRBJ2-3; D gene: TRBD2; clone size: few; V gene: TRBV20-1; CDR3 protein: CSAKLAGNTDTQYF; CDR3 DNA: TGCAGTGCTAAACTAGCGGGGAACACAGATACGCAGTATTTT
J gene: TRBJ2-2; D gene: .; clone size: few; V gene: TRBV3-1; CDR3 protein: CASSQWTTGELFF; CDR3 DNA: TGTGCCAGCAGCCAATGGACCACCGGGGAGCTGTTTTTT
J gene: TRBJ1-5; D gene: TRBD1; clone size: few; V gene: TRBV28; CDR3 protein: CASSLTDRHQPQHF; CDR3 DNA: TGTGCCAGCAGTCTGACGGACAGGCATCAGCCCCAGCATTTT
J gene: TRBJ2-4; D gene: .; clone size: .; V gene: TRBV28; CDR3 protein: CASSLRGGLAKNIQYF; CDR3 DNA: TGTGCCAGCAGTTTAAGGGGAGGCTTAGCCAAAAACATTCAGTACTTC
J gene: TRBJ2-3; D gene: .; clone size: .; V gene: TRBV6-5; CDR3 protein: CASSYTLGQDTQYF; CDR3 DNA: TGTGCCAGCAGTTACACCCTGGGGCAAGATACGCAGTATTTT
J gene: TRBJ2-5; D gene: .; clone size: .; V gene: TRBV29-1; CDR3 protein: CSVPPLQGRETQYF; CDR3 DNA: TGCAGCGTTCCTCCCCTTCAGGGTAGGGAGACCCAGTACTTC
J gene: TRBJ2-1; D gene: TRBD2; clone size: many; V gene: TRBV4-3; CDR3 protein: CASSQDRAGGHNEQFF; CDR3 DNA: TGCGCCAGCAGCCAAGATAGGGCGGGGGGGCACAATGAGCAGTTCTTC
J gene: TRBJ1-2; D gene: TRBD1; clone size: .; V gene: TRBV6-5; CDR3 protein: CATAGTGGEGANYGYTF; CDR3 DNA: TGTGCCACGGCCGGGACAGGGGGTGAGGGGGCTAACTATGGCTACACCTTC
J gene: TRBJ2-2; D gene: .; clone size: many; V gene: TRBV28; CDR3 protein: CASSGTGELFF; CDR3 DNA: TGTGCCAGCAGTGGGACCGGGGAGCTGTTTTTT